The 32 T cell receptor beta chains given below trace back to one sample, sequenced in a study of cytomegalovirus exposure and HLA in healthy donors. 60 Vbeta and 13 Jbeta primers were used in PCR. Method: immunoSEQ multiplex PCR; TCRdb's copy keeps in-frame clones and lacks some. The sample has tens of thousands of clones, around 84% seen once. The specimen was PBMCs. The receptors derive from a man aged 18 to 29 in good health and CMV-seronegative.

This sequence joins TRBV11-3 and TRBJ2-2; 7 positions match TRBD2. The CDR3 has 15 amino acids. Germline CDR1 reads SGHNT; CDR2 reads YENEEA. Trimming removed 4 bases from V and 6 bases from J; junction bases left unmatched: 8. The CDR3 is CASSSPRTRPGELFF. DNA of the CDR3: TGTGCCAGCAGCTCCCCGAGGACTAGACCCGGGGAGCTGTTTTTT.

This chain connects TRBV30 to TRBJ2-7; D gene unclear. V shed 4 bases and J shed 4 bases, with 14 bases lying between them. CDR3 length: 13 residues. Per germline, CDR1 GTSNPN and CDR2 SVGIG (reference sequence). CDR3 coding DNA: TGTGCCTGGAATTCCAGGAACCATTACGAGCAGTACTTC. Residues: CAWNSRNHYEQYF.

The chain recombines TRBV5-4 with TRBJ1-2; 8 nucleotides match TRBD1. The trim removed 2 bases at V and 6 bases at J, leaving 9 bases unmatched. Germline assignment: CDR1 SGHNT and CDR2 YYREEE (reference sequence). The length of the CDR3 is 15 residues. In nucleotides, the CDR3 is TGTGCCAGCAGCTTTTACAGGGGGGGGAGGGATGGCTACACCTTC. Translation gives CASSFYRGGRDGYTF.

The V and J genes are TRBV7-6 and TRBJ2-7, with D perhaps TRBD1 (6 bases). Germline V gene sequence: CDR1 SGHVS, CDR2 FNYEAQ. CDR3 length: 14 residues. The V end was cut by 1 base, the J end by 5 bases, with 12 bases between. The CDR3 here is CASSLVQGKDEQYF. As DNA, the CDR3 is TGTGCCAGCAGCTTAGTCCAGGGGAAGGACGAGCAGTACTTC. The full variable domain, its missing parts supplied by reference TRBV7-6 and TRBJ2-7, is GAGVSQSPRYKVTKRGQDVALRCDPISGHVSLYWYRQALGQGPEFLTYFNYEAQQDKSGLPNDRFSAERPEGSISTLTIQRTEQRDSAMYRCASSLVQGKDEQYFGPGTRLTVT.

CDR3 residues: CASSQGRGIAETQYF. The CDR3 DNA is TGCGCCAGCAGCCAAGGCCGGGGGATAGCGGAGACCCAGTACTTC. The chain has TRBV4-3 and TRBJ2-5; D perhaps matches TRBD2 (6 bases). Looked up from germline, CDR1 is LGHNA and CDR2 is YSLEER. The CDR3 is 15 amino acids. Trimming shortened V by 1 base and J by 5 bases, and 14 bases separated the two germline ends.

The V and J genes are TRBV29-1 and TRBJ1-1, with a possible D match to TRBD1 (6 bases). This CDR3 has 14 residues. From germline, CDR1 is SQVTM and CDR2 ANQGSEA. The V end lost 6 bases, the J end lost 3 bases, and 17 bases lay between the germline ends. CDR3 nucleotides: TGCAGCGTGAAAACAGGGTTAGGGCACACTGAAGCTTTCTTT. Translating gives CSVKTGLGHTEAFF.

The rearrangement links TRBV7-2 to TRBJ1-5; D is perhaps TRBD1 (6 bases). Germline V gives CDR1 SGHTA, CDR2 FQGNSA. V lost 7 bases, J lost 5 bases, and 12 bases lay in between. CDR3 length equals 13 residues. The CDR3 is CASTGEPHQPQHF. The CDR3 DNA reads as TGTGCCAGCACAGGGGAGCCCCATCAGCCCCAGCATTTT.

V and J are TRBV29-1 and TRBJ2-7, with 9 nucleotides matching TRBD1. Losses at the gene ends were 7 bases for V and 0 bases for J; bases not matched to a gene: 7. The germline V gene has CDR1 SQVTM and CDR2 ANQGSEA. CDR3 length: 14 residues. Written as DNA, the CDR3 is TGCAGCGCCCTCCGGGACAGGGACTCCTACGAGCAGTACTTC. Its protein product is CSALRDRDSYEQYF.

With regard to this clone: Its ends do not fully match the called genes, so a read error is possible. CDR3 in amino acids: CASSLGESGRDF. CDR3 nucleotides: TGTGCCAGCAGCCTCGGGGAGAGCGGGAGAGACTTC. The chain joins TRBV7-2 to TRBJ2-7; 8 bases agree with TRBD2. The CDR3 is made up of 12 amino acids. Germline CDR1 reads SGHTA; CDR2 reads FQGNSA.

The chain uses TRBV21-1 and TRBJ1-4; TRBD1, as called in the table, went unchecked against the DNA. TRBV21-1 is termed a pseudogene. This CDR3 spans 15 amino acids. The CDR3 region is CASSKTQGVNEKLFF. CDR3 coding DNA: TGTGCCAGCAGCAAAACACAGGGCGTAAATGAAAAACTGTTTTTT.

V usage is TRBV5-1 and J usage is TRBJ1-1; the D is unclear. The V end was cut by 4 bases, the J end by 2 bases, with 15 bases between. The CDR3 has 15 amino acids. CDR1 and CDR2 from the germline V gene are SGHRS and YFSETQ. Here the CDR3 DNA reads TGCGCCAGCAGCCCTGGCTTGCGGAAAAACACTGAAGCTTTCTTT. Protein: CASSPGLRKNTEAFF.

The chain recombines TRBV9 with TRBJ1-2, with D unclear. This CDR3 has 12 amino acids. The V end lost 3 bases, the J end lost 4 bases, and 7 bases lay between the germline ends. Looked up from germline, CDR1 is SGDLS and CDR2 is YYNGEE. As DNA, the CDR3 is TGTGCCAGCAGCGCCGGGGTCTATGGCTACACCTTC. Translating gives CASSAGVYGYTF.

The chain employs TRBV15 and TRBJ2-2; D is unresolved. The CDR3 runs 13 residues. The germline V and J ends were trimmed by 3 bases and 6 bases, with 8 bases remaining between them. Germline values: CDR1 LNHNV, CDR2 YYDKDF (reference sequence). CDR3 region: CATSRRNPGELFF. The CDR3 DNA reads TGTGCCACCAGCAGGAGGAATCCCGGGGAGCTGTTTTTT.

This rearrangement joins TRBV10-3 to TRBJ2-7; 8 bases match TRBD1. The CDR3 is 15 amino acids. Per germline, CDR1 ENHRY and CDR2 SYGVKD. V trimming: 4 bases; J trimming: 3 bases; junction bases outside the gene matches: 8. The CDR3 DNA follows: TGTGCCATCAGTGGGCAGGGGGCGTACGACTACGAGCAGTACTTC. The encoded protein is CAISGQGAYDYEQYF.

This chain joins TRBV12-5 and TRBJ2-1, with 11 bases lining up with TRBD2. J lost 3 bases, V lost 7 bases, and 11 bases had no gene match. This CDR3 has 17 amino acids. Germline values: CDR1 LGHNT, CDR2 FRNRAP. CDR3 in DNA: TGTGCTAGTGCCCCTCTACATGGGACTAGCGGCTACAATGAGCAGTTCTTC. It codes for CASAPLHGTSGYNEQFF.

This chain links TRBV4-1 with TRBJ1-5; D possibly corresponds to TRBD1 (5 bases). The germline V gene has CDR1 MGHRA and CDR2 YSYEKL. This CDR3 region has 16 residues. V was trimmed by 5 bases and J by 3 bases, leaving 17 bases between them. The CDR3 spells CASSGAGSAPNQPQHF. The CDR3 region has the DNA TGCGCCAGCAGCGGGGCAGGGTCCGCTCCCAATCAGCCCCAGCATTTT.

The chain joins TRBV7-6 to TRBJ2-5, with 9 bases that match TRBD2. Germline CDR1 is SGHVS and CDR2 is FNYEAQ. The ends lost 5 bases at V and 5 bases at J; junction bases unmatched: 12. The CDR3 loop spans 16 amino acids. Written as DNA, the CDR3 is TGTGCCAGCAGCCCCTTTAGCGGGAGAGGTACGGAGACCCAGTACTTC. It codes for CASSPFSGRGTETQYF.

This chain connects TRBV7-8 to TRBJ2-4, with a weak D call TRBD2 (5 bases). This CDR3 contains 16 residues. V lost 7 bases and J 0 bases, leaving 16 bases between the germline ends. The germline V gene encodes CDR1 SGHVS and CDR2 FQNEAQ. The CDR3 region is CASTPSGPLAKNIQYF. The CDR3 coding sequence is TGTGCCAGCACCCCCAGCGGACCTCTAGCCAAAAACATTCAGTACTTC.

The rearrangement links TRBV10-2 to TRBJ1-5; a possible D gene is TRBD1 (6 bases). V was shortened by 2 bases and J by 8 bases, with 19 bases between the two germline ends. The CDR3 covers 16 residues. Germline V CDR1 and CDR2: WSHSY, SAAADI. The CDR3 region is CASSEVVGARSEPQHF. In DNA, the CDR3 is TGCGCCAGCAGTGAGGTGGTGGGGGCCCGGAGTGAGCCCCAGCATTTT.

The rearrangement links TRBV18 to TRBJ2-7; TRBD2 matches 8 bases. V was pared by 2 bases and J by 0 bases, with 6 bases of the junction left unmatched. CDR1 KGHSH and CDR2 LQKENI come from the germline V gene. The CDR3 length is 16 residues. CDR3 sequence (DNA): TGTGCCAGCTCACCAAGACCGGGACTAGACTCCTACGAGCAGTACTTC. Its protein product is CASSPRPGLDSYEQYF.

This clone was observed a single time. This chain joins TRBV6-1 and TRBJ1-5; 8 bases are a match to TRBD1. In germline, CDR1 is MNHNS, CDR2 SASEGT. The V and J ends lost 8 bases and 2 bases, in that order; junction bases with no gene match: 8. The CDR3 totals 15 residues. Here the CDR3 reads CASSPQTGGNQPQHF. The CDR3 DNA follows: TGTGCCAGCTCCCCGCAGACAGGGGGCAATCAGCCCCAGCATTTT.

Remarks on this clone: One end of the junction varies from germline; a read error may be responsible. This chain connects TRBV29-1 to TRBJ1-1; D gene ambiguous. CDR3 length equals 13 residues. The germline V gene encodes CDR1 SQVTM and CDR2 ANQGSEA. The CDR3 nucleotides read TGCAGCGCCCGCCTGGCTTTGAACGCTGAAGCTTTCTTT. Translated: CSARLALNAEAFF.

The chain employs TRBV6-5 and TRBJ2-3; 7 nucleotides align to TRBD2. Germline trimming cut 6 bases from V and 2 bases from J; bases unmatched to any gene: 8. CDR1 and CDR2 (germline): MNHEY, SVGAGI. The CDR3 length is 15 residues. CDR3 residues: CASREGGSPTDTQYF. CDR3 in DNA: TGTGCCAGCAGGGAGGGCGGGAGTCCCACAGATACGCAGTATTTT.

The chain employs TRBV16 and TRBJ2-7; the D is unclear. The CDR3 covers 15 residues. Trimming removed 0 bases from V and 0 bases from J, with 9 bases in between. The V gene's germline CDR1 is KGHSY and CDR2 FQNENV. CDR3 nucleotides: TGTGCCAGCAGCCAATCACAGTGGCGCTCCTACGAGCAGTACTTC. Protein product: CASSQSQWRSYEQYF. The entire variable domain, with the rest obtained from reference TRBV16 and TRBJ2-7, is as follows: GEEVAQTPKHLVRGEGQKAKLYCAPIKGHSYVFWYQQVLKNEFKFLISFQNENVFDETGMPKERFSAKCLPNSPCSLEIQATKLEDSAVYFCASSQSQWRSYEQYFGPGTRLTVT.

The V gene is TRBV2, the J gene TRBJ1-3, with D possibly TRBD1 on 6 matching bases. Per germline, CDR1 SNHLY and CDR2 FYNNEI. This CDR3 is 16 amino acids long. The V end was cut by 4 bases, the J end by 3 bases, with 16 bases between. The CDR3 loop is CASSGVRGYGGNTIYF. The CDR3, as DNA: TGTGCCAGCAGTGGGGTTAGGGGGTATGGTGGAAACACCATATATTTT.

The chain recombines TRBV5-8 with TRBJ2-7; a weak D match, TRBD2 (6 bases). V lost 5 bases to trimming and J lost 1 base, with 16 bases between them. The CDR3 extends over 15 amino acids. Germline V gene sequence: CDR1 SGHTS, CDR2 YDEGEE. This chain's CDR3 is CASRGRDLRSYEQYF. The CDR3 nucleotides read TGTGCCAGCAGGGGTCGGGACTTACGGTCCTACGAGCAGTACTTC.

V and J are TRBV28 and TRBJ2-4, with 7 bases that match TRBD1. CDR3 length equals 14 residues. CDR1 MDHEN and CDR2 SYDVKM come from the germline V gene. The chain's CDR3 is CACQRGLAKNIQYF. DNA for the CDR3: TGTGCATGTCAAAGGGGGCTGGCCAAAAACATTCAGTACTTC.

The chain links TRBV29-1 to TRBJ2-1; D might be TRBD2 (6 bases). Germline V gene data show CDR1 as SQVTM and CDR2 as ANQGSEA. V was trimmed by 5 bases and J by 7 bases, leaving 21 bases between them. The CDR3 totals 15 residues. The CDR3 protein is CSVSLGGGIRNEQFF. DNA for the CDR3: TGCAGCGTTTCCCTTGGGGGAGGAATAAGGAATGAGCAGTTCTTC.

The rearrangement joins TRBV25-1 to TRBJ2-1, with D perhaps matching TRBD2 (5 bases). Germline values: CDR1 MGHDK, CDR2 SYGVNS. This CDR3 spans 13 amino acids. The germline V and J ends were trimmed by 0 bases and 10 bases, with 10 bases remaining between them. CDR3 region: CASSEYREWEQFF. DNA for the CDR3: TGTGCCAGCAGTGAATATCGGGAATGGGAGCAGTTCTTC.

This clone was detected only a few times. The genes are TRBV9 and TRBJ1-4; weak D call: TRBD1 (6 bases). Germline V gene lookup returns CDR1 SGDLS and CDR2 YYNGEE. Deletions cut 0 bases from V and 3 bases from J, with 6 bases between. There are 14 residues in the CDR3. CDR3 loop: CASSVEGANEKLFF. CDR3 sequence (DNA): TGTGCCAGCAGCGTAGAGGGGGCTAATGAAAAACTGTTTTTT.

This clone was detected only once. This rearrangement joins TRBV30 to TRBJ1-1; TRBD1 aligns across 7 bases. The CDR3 totals 13 residues. The J segment lost 11 bases and the V segment lost 1 base, leaving 10 bases of the junction unmatched. Germline CDR1 GTSNPN, CDR2 SVGIG (reference sequence). As DNA, the CDR3 is TGTGCCTGGAGTGACCCTCGACAGGGAACGGCTTTCTTT. Protein product: CAWSDPRQGTAFF.

The chain couples TRBV9 to TRBJ1-1, with 7 bases matching TRBD1. V lost 3 bases and J lost 4; bases outside the gene matches: 3. CDR3 length: 13 residues. CDR1 is SGDLS and CDR2 is YYNGEE in the germline V gene. The CDR3 protein is CASSGTGVTEAFF. The CDR3, as DNA: TGTGCCAGCAGCGGAACAGGGGTCACTGAAGCTTTCTTT.